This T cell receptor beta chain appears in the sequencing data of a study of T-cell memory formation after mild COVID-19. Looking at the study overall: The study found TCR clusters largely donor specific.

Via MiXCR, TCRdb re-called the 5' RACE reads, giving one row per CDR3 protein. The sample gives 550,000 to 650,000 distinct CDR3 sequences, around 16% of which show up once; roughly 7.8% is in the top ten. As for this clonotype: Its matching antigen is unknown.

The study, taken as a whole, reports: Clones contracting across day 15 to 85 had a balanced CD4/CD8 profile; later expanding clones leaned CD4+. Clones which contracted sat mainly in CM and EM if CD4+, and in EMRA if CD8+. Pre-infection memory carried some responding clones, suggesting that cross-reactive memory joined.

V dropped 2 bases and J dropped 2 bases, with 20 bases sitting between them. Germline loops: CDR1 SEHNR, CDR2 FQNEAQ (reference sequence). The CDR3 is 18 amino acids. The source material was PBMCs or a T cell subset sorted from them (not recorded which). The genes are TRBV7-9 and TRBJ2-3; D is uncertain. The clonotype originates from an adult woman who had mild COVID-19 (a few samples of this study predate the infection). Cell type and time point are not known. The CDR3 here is CASSLPRTGPLPTDTQYF. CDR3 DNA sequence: TGTGCCAGCAGCTTACCCAGGACCGGACCACTCCCCACAGATACGCAGTATTTT. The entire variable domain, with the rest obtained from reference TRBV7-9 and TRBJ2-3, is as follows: DTGVSQNPRHKITKRGQNVTFRCDPISEHNRLYWYRQTLGQGPEFLTYFQNEAQLEKSRLLSDRFSAERPKGSFSTLEIQRTEQGDSAMYLCASSLPRTGPLPTDTQYFGPGTRLTVL.